A selection of T cell receptor beta chains follows, all from one sample in a study of blood T cell repertoires in COVID-19. Measured with immunoSEQ multiplex PCR; TCRdb has only the in-frame clones, and not every one. Of around 210,000 clones detected, 75% to 85% appear once; the ten largest clones hold 4.5% to 6%. The specimen was peripheral blood. The receptors shown here come from a man between 45 and 60 years old with COVID-19, enrolled during active disease. Both conserved end residues are part of each CDR3. Fields, in order: clone size, V gene, D gene, J gene, CDR3 protein, CDR3 DNA. The D gene is left open where the match is weak. Part of the rows lack a size; the others show once, few, many or a class for expanded clones.

-,TRBV29-1,-,TRBJ1-5,CSAVHYQPQHF,TGCAGCGCCGTACATTATCAGCCCCAGCATTTT
-,TRBV5-1,-,TRBJ1-2,CASSLGTTFYGYTF,TGCGCCAGCAGCTTGGGCACCACTTTCTATGGCTACACCTTC
-,TRBV19,-,TRBJ2-7,CASSTHRGWYEQYF,TGTGCCAGTAGTACCCACCGGGGGTGGTACGAGCAGTACTTC
-,TRBV5-4,-,TRBJ1-1,CASSLPGEGKAFF,TGTGCCAGCAGCTTGCCCGGGGAGGGGAAAGCTTTCTTT
-,TRBV10-3,TRBD1,TRBJ1-5,CASSGTGFPNQPQHF,TGTGCCTCATCCGGGACAGGGTTCCCAAATCAGCCCCAGCATTTT
-,TRBV11-2,-,TRBJ1-6,CASSLARTVRSYNSPLHF,TGTGCCAGCAGCTTAGCCCGGACAGTCCGCTCCTATAATTCACCCCTCCACTTT
-,TRBV6-5,TRBD1,TRBJ1-2,CASSLTGVNSYGYTF,TGTGCCAGCAGTCTGACAGGGGTGAATTCCTATGGCTACACCTTC
-,TRBV18,-,TRBJ2-7,CASSRSTPYEQYF,TGTGCCAGCTCACGGAGTACCCCCTACGAGCAGTACTTC
once,TRBV2,-,TRBJ1-5,CASSEAGYSNQPQHF,TGTGCCAGCAGTGAGGCGGGCTATAGCAATCAGCCCCAGCATTTT
-,TRBV19,-,TRBJ1-2,CASSIGPEYGYTF,TGTGCCAGTAGTATCGGTCCTGAGTATGGCTACACCTTC
-,TRBV5-1,-,TRBJ1-5,CASSLEGQINQPQHF,TGCGCCAGCAGCTTGGAGGGGCAGATCAATCAGCCCCAGCATTTT
-,TRBV5-1,TRBD1,TRBJ2-7,CASSWVGQGGEQYF,TGCGCCAGCAGCTGGGTCGGACAGGGCGGCGAGCAGTACTTC
-,TRBV5-1,-,TRBJ1-2,CASRGQAFNYGYTF,TGCGCCAGCAGGGGGCAGGCCTTTAACTATGGCTACACCTTC
-,TRBV5-1,-,TRBJ2-1,CASSLLGGASSYNEQFF,TGCGCCAGCAGCTTGCTGGGGGGGGCCAGCTCCTACAATGAGCAGTTCTTC
-,TRBV6-5,TRBD1,TRBJ2-1,CASSYYRGADEQFF,TGTGCCAGCAGTTACTACAGGGGAGCGGATGAGCAGTTCTTC
-,TRBV11-2,-,TRBJ2-7,CASSLHHRERQYF,TGTGCCAGCAGCCTACATCACAGGGAGCGGCAGTACTTC
-,TRBV19,TRBD1,TRBJ1-5,CATSPGQGNQPQHF,TGTGCCACCTCGCCCGGACAGGGAAATCAGCCCCAGCATTTT
-,TRBV10-1,-,TRBJ2-1,CASSGALRGEQFF,TGCGCCAGCAGTGGGGCCCTTCGGGGAGAGCAGTTCTTC
-,TRBV6-2/TRBV6-3,TRBD1,TRBJ2-1,CASSYKGTGDEFF,TGTGCCAGCAGTTACAAGGGGACAGGGGACGAGTTCTTC
-,TRBV6-5,-,TRBJ1-2,CASSPQGNYGYTF,TGTGCCAGCAGTCCACAGGGAAACTATGGCTACACCTTC
-,TRBV4-1,TRBD1,TRBJ2-2,CASSQVGQGAVGELFF,TGCGCCAGCAGCCAAGTCGGTCAGGGGGCCGTCGGGGAGCTGTTTTTT
-,TRBV19,-,TRBJ1-6,CASSISGNSPLHF,TGTGCCAGTAGTATATCTGGCAATTCACCCCTCCACTTT
-,TRBV6-5,TRBD2,TRBJ2-7,CASSSVWRGGLNEQYF,TGTGCCAGCAGTTCCGTGTGGCGGGGGGGCCTCAACGAGCAGTACTTC
-,TRBV14,-,TRBJ2-1,CASSPRGWWDNEQFF,TGTGCCAGCAGCCCCCGGGGTTGGTGGGACAATGAGCAGTTCTTC
-,TRBV6-5,-,TRBJ2-7,CASSSQPDILREQYF,TGTGCCAGCAGTTCGCAGCCGGACATCCTTCGGGAGCAGTACTTC
-,TRBV7-9,TRBD1,TRBJ2-7,CASSLIVRQGAYEQYF,TGTGCCAGCAGCTTAATTGTAAGACAGGGGGCTTACGAGCAGTACTTC
-,TRBV2,TRBD1,TRBJ1-4,CASSGQGASEKLFF,TGTGCCAGCAGTGGACAGGGGGCGAGTGAAAAACTGTTTTTT
-,TRBV30,-,TRBJ1-2,CAWSVQGGTGYTF,TGTGCCTGGAGTGTACAAGGGGGAACTGGCTACACCTTC
-,TRBV7-3,TRBD1,TRBJ1-1,CASSLKGQGGWNTEAFF,TGTGCCAGCAGCTTAAAGGGACAGGGGGGATGGAACACTGAAGCTTTCTTT
-,TRBV9,-,TRBJ2-1,CASSREAFDDNEQFF,TGTGCCAGCAGCAGGGAGGCGTTTGACGACAATGAGCAGTTCTTC
-,TRBV5-5,TRBD2,TRBJ2-5,CASSFGLAGNQETQYF,TGTGCCAGCAGTTTCGGACTAGCGGGAAACCAAGAGACCCAGTACTTC